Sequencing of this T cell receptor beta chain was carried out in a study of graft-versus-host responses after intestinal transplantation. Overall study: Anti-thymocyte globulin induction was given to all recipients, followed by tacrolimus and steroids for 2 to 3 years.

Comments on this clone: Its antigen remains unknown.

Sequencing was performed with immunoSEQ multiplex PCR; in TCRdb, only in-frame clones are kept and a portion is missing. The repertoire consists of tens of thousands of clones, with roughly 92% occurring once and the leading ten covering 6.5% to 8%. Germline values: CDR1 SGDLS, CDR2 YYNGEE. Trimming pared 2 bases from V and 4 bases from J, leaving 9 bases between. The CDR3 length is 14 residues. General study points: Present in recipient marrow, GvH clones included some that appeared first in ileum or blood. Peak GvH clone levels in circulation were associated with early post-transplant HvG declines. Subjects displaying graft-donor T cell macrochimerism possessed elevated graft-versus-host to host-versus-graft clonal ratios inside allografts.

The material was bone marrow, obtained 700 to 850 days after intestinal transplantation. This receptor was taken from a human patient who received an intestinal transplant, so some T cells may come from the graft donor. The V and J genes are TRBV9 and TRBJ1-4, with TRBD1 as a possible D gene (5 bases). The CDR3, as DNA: TGTGCCAGCAGCGTGGGAAGGGGTAATGAAAAACTGTTTTTT. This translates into CASSVGRGNEKLFF.